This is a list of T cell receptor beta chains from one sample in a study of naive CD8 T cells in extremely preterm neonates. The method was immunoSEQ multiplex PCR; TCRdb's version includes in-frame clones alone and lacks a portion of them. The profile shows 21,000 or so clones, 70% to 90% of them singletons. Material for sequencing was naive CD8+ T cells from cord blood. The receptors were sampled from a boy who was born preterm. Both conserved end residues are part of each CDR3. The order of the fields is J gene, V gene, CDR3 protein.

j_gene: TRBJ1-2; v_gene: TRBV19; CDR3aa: CASSTGTGYGYTF
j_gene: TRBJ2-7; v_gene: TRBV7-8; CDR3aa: CASSLAHYEQYF
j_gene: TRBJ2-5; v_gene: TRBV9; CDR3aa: CASSVGGETQYF
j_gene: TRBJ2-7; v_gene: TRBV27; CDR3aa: CASSLGYEQYF
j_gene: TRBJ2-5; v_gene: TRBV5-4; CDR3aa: CASSLPSGETQYF
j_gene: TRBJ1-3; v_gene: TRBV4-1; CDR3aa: CASSQDSGNTIYF
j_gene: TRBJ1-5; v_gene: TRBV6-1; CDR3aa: CASSGPTFLNQPQHF
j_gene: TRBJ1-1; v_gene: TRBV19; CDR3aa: CASSMGAHTEAFF
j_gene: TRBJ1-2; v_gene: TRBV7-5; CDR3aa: CASSHRGGYGYTF
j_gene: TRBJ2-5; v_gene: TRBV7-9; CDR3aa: CASSLTSGQETQYF
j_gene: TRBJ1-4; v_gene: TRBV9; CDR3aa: CASSVGTATNEKLFF
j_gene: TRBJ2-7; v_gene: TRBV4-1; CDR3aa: CASSLGGTGAYEQYF
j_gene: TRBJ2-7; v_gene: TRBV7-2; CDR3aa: CASSSGTSSYEQYF
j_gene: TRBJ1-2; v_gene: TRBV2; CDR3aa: CASRTGYGYTF
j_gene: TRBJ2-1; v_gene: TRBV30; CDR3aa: CAWSVSDEQFF
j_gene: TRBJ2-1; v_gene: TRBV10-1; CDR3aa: CASSEVAGGRWFF
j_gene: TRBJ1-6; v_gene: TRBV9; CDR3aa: CASSVGDRYNSPLHF
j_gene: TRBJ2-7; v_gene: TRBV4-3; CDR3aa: CASSQDRTGGYEQYF
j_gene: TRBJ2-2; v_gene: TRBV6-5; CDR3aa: CASSYYNTGELFF
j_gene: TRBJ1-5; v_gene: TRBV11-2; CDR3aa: CASSLSVGANQPQHF
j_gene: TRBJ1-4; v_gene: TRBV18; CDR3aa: CASSLQGEKLFF
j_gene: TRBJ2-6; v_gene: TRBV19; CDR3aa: CASSIQGGANVLTF
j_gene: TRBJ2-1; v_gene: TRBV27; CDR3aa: CASSLLAGSYNEQFF
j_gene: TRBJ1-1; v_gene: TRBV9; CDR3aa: CASSVGMGNTEAFF
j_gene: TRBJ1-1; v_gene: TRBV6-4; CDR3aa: CASSDSKMNTEAFF